This entry is about one T cell receptor beta chain. What it recognizes is unknown. The sample belongs to a study of T cell responses to AZD1222 COVID-19 vaccine. Study-level points and caveats: Every sample of the repertoires postdated the peak T cell response. Donors in the cohort were predominantly white British and more often female, and clonal diversity was possibly underestimated. Only six AZD1222 recipients tested seropositive at baseline.

Pooled in the analysis were second doses at about 4 or about 12 weeks. The CDR3 runs to 16 residues. The V gene's germline CDR1 is LNHDA and CDR2 SQIVND (reference sequence). The germline V and J ends were trimmed by 5 bases and 7 bases, with 21 bases remaining between them. Measured with immunoSEQ multiplex PCR; TCRdb has only the in-frame clones, and not every one. The sample has 150,000 to 200,000 clones, 92% seen once. This rearrangement joins TRBV19 to TRBJ1-5; D is ambiguous. This sequence was found in an adult who received the AZD1222 COVID-19 vaccine. The source material was peripheral blood, sampled 28 days after the second AZD1222 dose. CDR3 DNA: TGTGCCAGTAGTCCGAGGGCCACCGCGCGTGGACAGCCCCAGCATTTT. As protein: CASSPRATARGQPQHF.